One sample yielded the 4 T cell receptor beta chains listed below, sequenced in a study of shared clonotypes between healthy human individuals. TCRdb's copy holds only in-frame clones and misses some; the assay was immunoSEQ multiplex PCR. This sample has some 2,000,000 clones; 90% to 97% occur once, and the top ten carry around 0.13%. Material: naive CD4+ T cells sorted from blood. Documented subset: CD45RA+ positively selected. These receptors originate from a man younger than 35 in good health.

This CDR3 reads CASSLETRGSSTDTQYF. CDR3 bases: TGTGCCAGCAGCTTAGAAACGCGGGGGTCTAGCACAGATACGCAGTATTTT. The V call is TRBV11-2, the J call TRBJ2-3; 7 bases map to TRBD2. The CDR3 spans 17 residues. CDR1 is SGHAT and CDR2 is FQNNGV in the germline V gene. V trimming: 0 bases; J trimming: 0 bases; junction bases outside the gene matches: 6.

A word on this clone: Just one base apart from a much larger clone, this may be a read error. The V and J genes are TRBV5-1 and TRBJ1-1, with TRBD1 identical over 10 bases. Unmatched junction bases numbered 1, after V lost 4 bases and J lost 4 bases. The germline CDR1 and CDR2 sequences are SGHRS and YFSETQ. The CDR3 sequence is 13 residues long. DNA of the CDR3: TGCGCCAGCAGCCGACAGGGGGCCACTGAAGCTTTCTTT. As protein: CASSRQGATEAFF.

This rearrangement joins TRBV10-3 to TRBJ2-3; possibly TRBD2 for D (5 bases). The CDR3 contains 16 residues. Trimming pared 5 bases from V and 0 bases from J, leaving 15 bases between. Germline V gives CDR1 ENHRY, CDR2 SYGVKD. The CDR3 DNA follows: TGTGCCATCAGTACAGCGGACGGGTCTAGCACAGATACGCAGTATTTT. Translating gives CAISTADGSSTDTQYF.

CDR3 protein: CAWSTPLQGLYF. The CDR3 region has the DNA TGTGCCTGGAGTACGCCGTTACAGGGGCTGTACTTC. This sequence joins TRBV30 and TRBJ2-7; 7 bases line up with TRBD1. V lost 2 bases to trimming and J lost 12 bases; unmatched junction nucleotides: 10. Looked up from germline, CDR1 is GTSNPN and CDR2 is SVGIG (reference sequence). This CDR3 is 12 amino acids long.